These 20 T cell receptor beta chains came from one sample sequenced in a study of T cells in Graves' hyperthyroidism and ophthalmopathy (dated by TCRdb to the late 2010s). The library was produced with multiplex PCR. The sequencer was an Illumina HiSeq 2000. Amplification of TCR beta CDR3 regions was carried out from RNA transcripts. For the first round of RT-PCR on the TCR CDR3, the HTBI primer set was used together with the Qiagen OneStep RT-PCR kit. The raw public data were reprocessed by TCRdb itself: fastp quality trimming at Q25, MiXCR clonotype calling, in-frame beta chains only. Duplicate CDR3 protein sequences are folded into a single record with the most common DNA and genes. The sample table records some 490,000 distinct CDR3 sequences; under 25% of these occur just once. The ten largest clones capture around 47% of the sample. The specimen was blood. Receptor source: a woman in her sixties or seventies with Graves' ophthalmopathy.

Ten or more counts support this clonotype. This chain joins TRBV7-8 and TRBJ2-7; no clear D gene. Germline V CDR1 and CDR2: SGHVS, FQNEAQ. Trimming shortened V by 0 bases and J by 4 bases, and 10 bases separated the two germline ends. The CDR3 is 14 residues long. The CDR3 sequence: CASSLARADYEQYF. The CDR3 DNA is TGTGCCAGCAGCTTAGCCCGAGCAGATTACGAGCAGTACTTC. Combining the CDR3 with reference TRBV7-8 and TRBJ2-7 gives the whole variable domain GAGVSQSPRYKVAKRGQDVALRCDPISGHVSLFWYQQALGQGPEFLTYFQNEAQLDKSGLPSDRFFAERPEGSVSTLKIQRTQQEDSAVYLCASSLARADYEQYFGPGTRLTVT.

This clonotype was recorded at least ten times. The chain joins TRBV2 to TRBJ1-2; no reliable D call. CDR3 size: 14 residues. Germline CDR1 is SNHLY and CDR2 is FYNNEI. Trimming removed 3 bases from V and 8 bases from J, with 16 bases in between. This CDR3 is CASSESNLSRGYTF. The CDR3 coding sequence is TGTGCCAGCAGTGAGTCTAACTTGAGTAGGGGCTACACCTTC.

This clonotype was observed at least ten times. The gene calls are TRBV2 and TRBJ2-2; 8 bases are shared with TRBD2. The CDR3 contains 15 residues. The V and J ends lost 6 bases and 6 bases, in that order; junction bases with no gene match: 9. Germline values: CDR1 SNHLY, CDR2 FYNNEI. CDR3 sequence reads: CASSLGLGSAGELFF. The CDR3 region has the DNA TGTGCCAGCAGCTTGGGACTAGGGAGCGCCGGGGAGCTGTTTTTT.

Only a few counts were recorded for this clonotype. CDR3 protein: CASSLSSLFYEQYF. The CDR3 DNA follows: TGTGCCAGCAGCCTCTCCAGCCTATTCTACGAGCAGTACTTC. The genes are TRBV14 and TRBJ2-7, with D uncertain. Per germline, CDR1 SGHDN and CDR2 FVKESK. V lost 4 bases and J lost 3, with 13 bases in between. The CDR3 is 14 amino acids.

This clonotype has just a few counts. The chain joins TRBV9 to TRBJ2-1, with 7 bases fitting TRBD2. The CDR3 length is 16 residues. Germline loops: CDR1 SGDLS, CDR2 YYNGEE. J gave up 2 bases and V 4 bases, and 9 bases lay outside the gene matches. CDR3 nucleotide sequence: TGTGCCAGCAGCCCGGGAGGCGGGACCACCTACAATGAGCAGTTCTTC. Protein product: CASSPGGGTTYNEQFF.

Note on this clonotype: The CDR3 ends on some other residue instead of the conserved phenylalanine or tryptophan, so this is likely a read error. The chain joins TRBV2 to TRBJ1-2, with D possibly TRBD1 on 6 matching bases. The germline gives CDR1 SNHLY, CDR2 FYNNEI. Deletions cut 5 bases from V and 2 bases from J, with 9 bases between. This CDR3 comprises 13 residues. Here the CDR3 DNA reads TGTGCCAGCAGTTTACAGGGAAACTATGGCTACACCTCC. This encodes CASSLQGNYGYTS.

This clonotype showed up many times. The chain combines TRBV12-5 with TRBJ1-1, with no clear D. V was shortened by 1 base and J by 3 bases, with 12 bases between the two germline ends. There are 15 residues in the CDR3. Germline values: CDR1 LGHNT, CDR2 FRNRAP. CDR3 sequence reads: CASGLAPSAYTEAFF. In nucleotides, the CDR3 is TGTGCTAGTGGTTTGGCACCTTCAGCCTACACTGAAGCTTTCTTT.

At least ten counts were recorded for this clonotype. V gene TRBV2 combines with J gene TRBJ1-2; 7 nucleotides align to TRBD1. The germline V gene encodes CDR1 SNHLY and CDR2 FYNNEI. CDR3 size: 15 residues. Losses at the gene ends were 2 bases for V and 4 bases for J; bases not matched to a gene: 7. CDR3 coding DNA: TGTGCCAGCAGTGAACTCCCCGCAGGGGGCTATGGCTACACCTTC. It yields the protein CASSELPAGGYGYTF.

The chain recombines TRBV18 with TRBJ1-2; D is possibly TRBD1 (5 bases). Germline V CDR1 and CDR2: KGHSH, LQKENI. This CDR3 comprises 14 residues. The ends were cut back, 2 bases at V and 4 bases at J, with 11 bases in the middle. The DNA for the CDR3 is TGTGCCAGCTCACCAGACAGATCACGCTATGGCTACACCTTC. This codes for CASSPDRSRYGYTF.

There are many counts of this clonotype. The J gene is TRBJ1-3, the V gene TRBV6-1; 8 bases align to TRBD1. Germline V gene lookup returns CDR1 MNHNS and CDR2 SASEGT. The CDR3 contains 15 residues. Losses at the gene ends were 6 bases for V and 0 bases for J; bases not matched to a gene: 4. In DNA, the CDR3 is TGTGCCAGCAGAAAGGACAGGGACTCTGGAAACACCATATATTTT. Its translation: CASRKDRDSGNTIYF.

This clonotype has a handful of counts. J is TRBJ1-2 and V is TRBV7-2; D perhaps matches TRBD1 (5 bases). The CDR3 runs 14 residues. V dropped 4 bases and J dropped 2 bases, with 11 bases sitting between them. The V gene's germline CDR1 is SGHTA and CDR2 FQGNSA. CDR3 region: CASSYIRENYGYTF. CDR3 in DNA: TGTGCCAGCAGCTATATCAGGGAGAACTATGGCTACACCTTC.

The V call is TRBV3-1, the J call TRBJ2-1, with 11 nucleotides matching TRBD2. The trim removed 4 bases at V and 5 bases at J, leaving 10 bases unmatched. Germline CDR1 LGHDT, CDR2 YNNKEL (reference sequence). The CDR3 covers 17 residues. The CDR3, as DNA: TGTGCCAGCAGCCCTGATGGACTAGCGGGTTTGAACAATGAGCAGTTCTTC. This translates into CASSPDGLAGLNNEQFF.

Many counts were recorded for this clonotype. The chain has TRBV3-1 and TRBJ1-1; D is undetermined. This CDR3 has 14 residues. Per germline, CDR1 LGHDT and CDR2 YNNKEL (reference sequence). The V end was cut by 0 bases, the J end by 2 bases, with 7 bases between. The CDR3 here is CASSQEFGNTEAFF. CDR3 nucleotide sequence: TGTGCCAGCAGCCAAGAATTCGGCAACACTGAAGCTTTCTTT.

The chain is built from TRBV7-8 and TRBJ2-1; TRBD2 aligns across 10 bases. Germline V gives CDR1 SGHVS, CDR2 FQNEAQ. The ends lost 0 bases at V and 8 bases at J; junction bases unmatched: 7. The CDR3 length is 16 residues. DNA of the CDR3: TGTGCCAGCAGCTTAGCTCCTAGCGGGAGAATTGATGAGCAGTTCTTC. It is translated as CASSLAPSGRIDEQFF.

This clonotype has only a few counts. The chain joins TRBV6-1 to TRBJ1-5; D not certain. The germline V gene encodes CDR1 MNHNS and CDR2 SASEGT. CDR3 length: 13 amino acids. Trimming pared 6 bases from V and 2 bases from J, leaving 8 bases between. CDR3 sequence (DNA): TGTGCCAGCAGCCCCTATGGCAATCAGCCCCAGCATTTT. Translation gives CASSPYGNQPQHF.

This clonotype was seen ten or more times. This rearrangement joins TRBV11-2 to TRBJ2-1; D is unclear. The V gene's germline CDR1 is SGHAT and CDR2 FQNNGV. V shed 2 bases and J shed 0 bases, with 11 bases lying between them. The CDR3 extends over 16 amino acids. The CDR3 nucleotides read TGTGCCAGCAGCTTATTCACATCGGACTCCTACAATGAGCAGTTCTTC. It is translated as CASSLFTSDSYNEQFF.

This clonotype has a single count. This chain joins TRBV24-1 and TRBJ2-5; D is uncertain. Germline CDR1 reads KGHDR; CDR2 reads SFDVKD. The CDR3 sequence is 12 residues long. V was cut by 3 bases and J by 5 bases, with 6 bases left in between. Here the CDR3 reads CATSDPRETQYF. In nucleotides, the CDR3 is TGTGCCACCAGTGATCCCCGCGAGACCCAGTACTTC.

This rearrangement joins TRBV29-1 to TRBJ1-1; D unclear. Germline loops: CDR1 SQVTM, CDR2 ANQGSEA. The CDR3 runs 12 residues. Deletions cut 4 bases from V and 5 bases from J, with 11 bases between. The CDR3, as DNA: TGCAGCGTTGGGGTTTTGAGGACTGAAGCTTTCTTT. This gives the protein CSVGVLRTEAFF.

This chain joins TRBV20-1 and TRBJ2-1; 11 positions match TRBD2. The CDR3 sequence is 14 residues long. The V and J ends lost 4 bases and 6 bases, in that order; junction bases with no gene match: 5. In germline, CDR1 is DFQATT, CDR2 SNEGSKA (reference sequence). Here the CDR3 DNA reads TGCAGTGCTAATAGCGGGAGGGCCTCCAATGAGCAGTTCTTC. This codes for CSANSGRASNEQFF.

The chain links TRBV29-1 to TRBJ2-1; possibly TRBD2 for D (7 bases). Germline CDR1 reads SQVTM; CDR2 reads ANQGSEA. CDR3 length: 14 amino acids. The V end was cut by 6 bases, the J end by 5 bases, with 17 bases between. The CDR3 loop is CSVSVGGPNNEQFF. For the CDR3, the DNA is TGCAGCGTCTCAGTCGGGGGGCCCAACAATGAGCAGTTCTTC.